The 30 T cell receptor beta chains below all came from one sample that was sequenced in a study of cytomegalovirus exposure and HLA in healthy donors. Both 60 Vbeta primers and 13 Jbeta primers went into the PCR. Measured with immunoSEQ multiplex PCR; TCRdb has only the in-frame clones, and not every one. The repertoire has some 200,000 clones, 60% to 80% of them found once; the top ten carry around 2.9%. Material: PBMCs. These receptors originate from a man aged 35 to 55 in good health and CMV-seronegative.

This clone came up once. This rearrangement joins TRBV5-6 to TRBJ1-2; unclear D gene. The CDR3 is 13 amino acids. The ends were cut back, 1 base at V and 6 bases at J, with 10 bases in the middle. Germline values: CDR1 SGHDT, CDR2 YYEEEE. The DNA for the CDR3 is TGTGCCAGCAGCTTGTGGTCGAGGGATGGCTACACCTTC. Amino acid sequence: CASSLWSRDGYTF.

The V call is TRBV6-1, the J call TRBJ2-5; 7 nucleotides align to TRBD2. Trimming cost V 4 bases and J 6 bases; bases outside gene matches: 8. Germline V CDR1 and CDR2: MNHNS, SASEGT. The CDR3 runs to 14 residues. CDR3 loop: CASSASGTIQTQYF. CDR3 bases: TGTGCCAGCAGTGCAAGCGGGACCATTCAGACCCAGTACTTC.

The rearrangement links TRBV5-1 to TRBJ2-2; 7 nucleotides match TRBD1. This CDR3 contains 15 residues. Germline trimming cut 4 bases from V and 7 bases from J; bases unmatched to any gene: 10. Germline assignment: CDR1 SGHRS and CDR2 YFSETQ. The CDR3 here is CASSVTTGSIGELFF. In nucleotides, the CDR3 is TGCGCCAGCAGCGTAACGACAGGGAGTATCGGGGAGCTGTTTTTT.

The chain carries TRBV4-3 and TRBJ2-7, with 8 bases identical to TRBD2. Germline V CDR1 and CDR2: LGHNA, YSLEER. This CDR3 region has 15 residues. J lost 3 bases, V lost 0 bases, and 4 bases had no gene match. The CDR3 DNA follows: TGCGCCAGCAGCCAAGAAACTAGCGGAAGCTACGAGCAGTACTTC. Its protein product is CASSQETSGSYEQYF.

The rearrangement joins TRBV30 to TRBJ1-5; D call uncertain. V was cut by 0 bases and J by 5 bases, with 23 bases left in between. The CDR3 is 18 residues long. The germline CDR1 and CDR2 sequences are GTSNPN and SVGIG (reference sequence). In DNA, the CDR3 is TGTGCCTGGAGTGTAGTGGGTAGGAGCAGCTCCGTGGATCAGCCCCAGCATTTT. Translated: CAWSVVGRSSSVDQPQHF.

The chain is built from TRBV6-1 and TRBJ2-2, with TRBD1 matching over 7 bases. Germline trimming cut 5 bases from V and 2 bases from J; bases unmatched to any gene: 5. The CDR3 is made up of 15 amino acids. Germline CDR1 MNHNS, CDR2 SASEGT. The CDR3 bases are TGTGCCAGCAGTCTGACAGGGAGAAACACCGGGGAGCTGTTTTTT. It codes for CASSLTGRNTGELFF.

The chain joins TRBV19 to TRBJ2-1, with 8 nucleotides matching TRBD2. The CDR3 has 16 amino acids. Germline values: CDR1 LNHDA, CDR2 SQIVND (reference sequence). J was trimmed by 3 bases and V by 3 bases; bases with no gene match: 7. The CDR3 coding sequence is TGTGCCAGTAGTATTGGGAGCGGGGGTTACTACAATGAGCAGTTCTTC. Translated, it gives CASSIGSGGYYNEQFF.

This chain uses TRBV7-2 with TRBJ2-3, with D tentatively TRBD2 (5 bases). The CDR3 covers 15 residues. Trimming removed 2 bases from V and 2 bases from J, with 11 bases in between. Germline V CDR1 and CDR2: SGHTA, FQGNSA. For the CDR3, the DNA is TGTGCCAGCAGCTTACTGGGGAGTGCCACAGATACGCAGTATTTT. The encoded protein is CASSLLGSATDTQYF.

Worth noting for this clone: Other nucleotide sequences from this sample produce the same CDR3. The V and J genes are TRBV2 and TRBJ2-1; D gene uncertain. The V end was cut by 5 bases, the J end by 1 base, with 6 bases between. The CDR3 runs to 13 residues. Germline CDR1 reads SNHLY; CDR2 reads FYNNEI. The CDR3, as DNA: TGTGCCAGCAGTCCCGGTTCCTACAATGAGCAGTTCTTC. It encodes CASSPGSYNEQFF. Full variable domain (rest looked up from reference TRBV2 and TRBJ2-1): EPEVTQTPSHQVTQMGQEVILRCVPISNHLYFYWYRQILGQKVEFLVSFYNNEISEKSEIFDDQFSVERPDGSNFTLKIRSTKLEDSAMYFCASSPGSYNEQFFGPGTRLTVL.

In DNA, the CDR3 is TGTGCCAGCGGATCACAGACAGGGAGGACTGAAGCTTTCTTT. Translation: CASGSQTGRTEAFF. The chain employs TRBV2 and TRBJ1-1; TRBD1 aligns across 7 bases. The CDR3 is 14 amino acids. Trimming removed 8 bases from V and 5 bases from J; junction bases left unmatched: 11. The V gene's germline CDR1 is SNHLY and CDR2 FYNNEI.

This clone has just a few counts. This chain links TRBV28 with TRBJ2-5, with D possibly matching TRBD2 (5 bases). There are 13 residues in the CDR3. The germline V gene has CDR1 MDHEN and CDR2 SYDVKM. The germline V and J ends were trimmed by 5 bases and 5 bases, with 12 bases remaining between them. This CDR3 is CASSLDYRETQYF. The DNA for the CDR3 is TGTGCCAGCAGTCTCGACTATCGGGAGACCCAGTACTTC.

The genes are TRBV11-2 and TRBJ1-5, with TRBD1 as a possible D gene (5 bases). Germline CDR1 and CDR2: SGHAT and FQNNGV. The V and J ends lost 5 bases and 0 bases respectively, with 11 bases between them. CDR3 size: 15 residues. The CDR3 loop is CASSLTGYSNQPQHF. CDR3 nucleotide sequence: TGTGCCAGCAGCCTTACAGGTTATAGCAATCAGCCCCAGCATTTT.

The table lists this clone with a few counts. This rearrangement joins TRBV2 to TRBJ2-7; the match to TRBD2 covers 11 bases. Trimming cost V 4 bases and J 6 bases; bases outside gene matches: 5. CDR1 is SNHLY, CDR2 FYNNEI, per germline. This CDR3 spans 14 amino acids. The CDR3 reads CASSATSGGSEQYF. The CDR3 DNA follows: TGTGCCAGCAGTGCCACTAGCGGGGGTTCCGAGCAGTACTTC.

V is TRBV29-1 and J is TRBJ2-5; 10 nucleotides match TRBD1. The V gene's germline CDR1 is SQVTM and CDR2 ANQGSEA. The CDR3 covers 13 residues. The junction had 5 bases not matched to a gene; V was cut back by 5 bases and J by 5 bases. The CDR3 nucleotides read TGCAGCGTTCGACAGGGGGCTGAGGAGACCCAGTACTTC. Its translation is CSVRQGAEETQYF.

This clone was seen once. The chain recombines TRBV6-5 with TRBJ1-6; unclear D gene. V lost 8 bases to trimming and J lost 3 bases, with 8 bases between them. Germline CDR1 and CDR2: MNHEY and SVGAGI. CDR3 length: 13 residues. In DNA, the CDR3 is TGTGCCAGCCTCCGGGGCTATAATTCACCCCTCCACTTT. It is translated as CASLRGYNSPLHF.

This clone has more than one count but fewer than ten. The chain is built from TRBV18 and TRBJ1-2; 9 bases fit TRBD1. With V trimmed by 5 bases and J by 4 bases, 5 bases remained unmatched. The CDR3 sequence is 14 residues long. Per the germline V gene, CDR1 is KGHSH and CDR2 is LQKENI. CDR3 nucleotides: TGTGCCAGCTCAACCGGGACAGGGTTCTATGGCTACACCTTC. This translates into CASSTGTGFYGYTF. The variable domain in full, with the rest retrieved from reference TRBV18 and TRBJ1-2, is NAGVMQNPRHLVRRRGQEARLRCSPMKGHSHVYWYRQLPEEGLKFMVYLQKENIIDESGMPKERFSAEFPKEGPSILRIQQVVRGDSAAYFCASSTGTGFYGYTFGSGTRLTVV.

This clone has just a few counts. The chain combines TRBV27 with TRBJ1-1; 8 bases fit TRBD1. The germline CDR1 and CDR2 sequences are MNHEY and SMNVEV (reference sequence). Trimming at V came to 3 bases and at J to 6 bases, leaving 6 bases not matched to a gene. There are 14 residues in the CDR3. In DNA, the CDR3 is TGTGCCAGCAGTTTCGACAGGGGAACGGCTGAAGCTTTCTTT. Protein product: CASSFDRGTAEAFF.

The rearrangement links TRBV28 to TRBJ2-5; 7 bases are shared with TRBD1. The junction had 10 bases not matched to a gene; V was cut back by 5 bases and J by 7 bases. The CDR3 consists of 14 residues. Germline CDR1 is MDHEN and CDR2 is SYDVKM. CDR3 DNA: TGTGCCAGCAGTCCGAACCGGGACAGTGCGACCCAGTACTTC. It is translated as CASSPNRDSATQYF.

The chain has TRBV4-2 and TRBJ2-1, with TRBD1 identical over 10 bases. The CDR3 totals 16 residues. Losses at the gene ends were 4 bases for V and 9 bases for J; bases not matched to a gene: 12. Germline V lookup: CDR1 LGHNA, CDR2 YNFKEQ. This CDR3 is CASSPDRGWRSGEQFF. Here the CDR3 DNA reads TGTGCCAGCAGCCCGGACAGGGGGTGGAGGTCCGGTGAGCAGTTCTTC.

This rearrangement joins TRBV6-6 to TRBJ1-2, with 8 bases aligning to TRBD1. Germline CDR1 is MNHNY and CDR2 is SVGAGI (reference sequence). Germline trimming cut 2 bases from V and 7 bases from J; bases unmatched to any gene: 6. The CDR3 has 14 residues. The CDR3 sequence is CASSYEGQGGGYTF. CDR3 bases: TGTGCCAGCAGTTACGAAGGACAGGGAGGTGGCTACACCTTC.

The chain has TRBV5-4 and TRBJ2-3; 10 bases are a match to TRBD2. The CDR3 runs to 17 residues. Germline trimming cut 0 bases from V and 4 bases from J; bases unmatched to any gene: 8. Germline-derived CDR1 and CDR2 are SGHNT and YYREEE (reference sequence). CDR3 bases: TGTGCCAGCAGCTTGGCTCCAGCGGGGGGGCCCTCAGATACGCAGTATTTT. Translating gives CASSLAPAGGPSDTQYF. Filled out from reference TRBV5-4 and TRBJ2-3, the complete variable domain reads ETGVTQSPTHLIKTRGQQVTLRCSSQSGHNTVSWYQQALGQGPQFIFQYYREEENGRGNFPPRFSGLQFPNYSSELNVNALELDDSALYLCASSLAPAGGPSDTQYFGPGTRLTVL.

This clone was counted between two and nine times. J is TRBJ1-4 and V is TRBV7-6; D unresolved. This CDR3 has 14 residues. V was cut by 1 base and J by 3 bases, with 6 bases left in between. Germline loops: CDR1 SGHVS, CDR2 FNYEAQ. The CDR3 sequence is CASSLGTSNEKLFF. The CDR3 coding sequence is TGTGCCAGCAGCTTAGGCACATCTAATGAAAAACTGTTTTTT.

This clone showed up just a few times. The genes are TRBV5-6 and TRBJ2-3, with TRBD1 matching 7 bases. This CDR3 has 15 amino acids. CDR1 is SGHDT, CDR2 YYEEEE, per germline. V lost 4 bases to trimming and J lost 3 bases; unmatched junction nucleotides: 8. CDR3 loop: CASSNGQDSTDTQYF. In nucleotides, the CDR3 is TGTGCCAGCAGCAACGGACAGGATTCGACAGATACGCAGTATTTT.

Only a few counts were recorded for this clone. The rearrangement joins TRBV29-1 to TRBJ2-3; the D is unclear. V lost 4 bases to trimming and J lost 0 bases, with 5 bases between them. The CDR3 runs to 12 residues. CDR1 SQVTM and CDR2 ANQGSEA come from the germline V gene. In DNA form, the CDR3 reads TGCAGCGTTGTCCAGAGCACAGATACGCAGTATTTT. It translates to CSVVQSTDTQYF.

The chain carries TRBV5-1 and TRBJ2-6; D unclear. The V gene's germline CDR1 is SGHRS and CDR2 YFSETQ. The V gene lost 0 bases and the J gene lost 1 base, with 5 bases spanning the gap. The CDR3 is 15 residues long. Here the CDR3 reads CASSLGPSGANVLTF. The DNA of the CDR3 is TGCGCCAGCAGCTTGGGGCCTTCTGGGGCCAACGTCCTGACTTTC.

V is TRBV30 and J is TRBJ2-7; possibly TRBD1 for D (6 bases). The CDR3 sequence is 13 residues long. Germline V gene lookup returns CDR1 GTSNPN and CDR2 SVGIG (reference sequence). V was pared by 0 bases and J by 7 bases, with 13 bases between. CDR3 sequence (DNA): TGTGCCTGGAGTGTAACAGGGTCAAGGGAGCAGTACTTC. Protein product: CAWSVTGSREQYF.

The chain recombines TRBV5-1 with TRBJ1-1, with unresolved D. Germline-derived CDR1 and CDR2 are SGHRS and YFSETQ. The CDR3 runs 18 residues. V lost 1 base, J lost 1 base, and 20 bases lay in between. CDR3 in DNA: TGCGCCAGCAGCTTGAAGACAACAGTTACTCGTCCGAACACTGAAGCTTTCTTT. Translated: CASSLKTTVTRPNTEAFF. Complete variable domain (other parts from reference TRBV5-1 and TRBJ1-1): KAGVTQTPRYLIKTRGQQVTLSCSPISGHRSVSWYQQTPGQGLQFLFEYFSETQRNKGNFPGRFSGRQFSNSRSEMNVSTLELGDSALYLCASSLKTTVTRPNTEAFFGQGTRLTVV.

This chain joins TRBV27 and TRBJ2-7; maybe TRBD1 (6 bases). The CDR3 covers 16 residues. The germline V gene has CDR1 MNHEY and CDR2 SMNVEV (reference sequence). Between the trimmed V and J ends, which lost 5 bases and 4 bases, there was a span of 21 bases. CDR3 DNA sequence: TGTGCCAGCAGTCCCCAGGGGTTGGTGGGGGTGTACGAGCAGTACTTC. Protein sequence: CASSPQGLVGVYEQYF.

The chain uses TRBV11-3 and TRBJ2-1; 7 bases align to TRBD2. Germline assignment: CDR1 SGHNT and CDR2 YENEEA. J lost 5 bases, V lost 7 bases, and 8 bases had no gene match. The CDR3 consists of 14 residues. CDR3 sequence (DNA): TGTGCCAGCACACCCACTAGCGCACACAATGAGCAGTTCTTC. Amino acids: CASTPTSAHNEQFF.

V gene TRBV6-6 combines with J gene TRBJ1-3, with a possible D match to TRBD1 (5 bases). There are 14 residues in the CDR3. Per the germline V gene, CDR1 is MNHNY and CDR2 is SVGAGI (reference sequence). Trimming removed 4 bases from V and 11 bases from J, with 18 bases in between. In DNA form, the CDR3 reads TGTGCCAGCAGTTCAGAGGGACTTCTAAGGGCCATATATTTT. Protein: CASSSEGLLRAIYF.